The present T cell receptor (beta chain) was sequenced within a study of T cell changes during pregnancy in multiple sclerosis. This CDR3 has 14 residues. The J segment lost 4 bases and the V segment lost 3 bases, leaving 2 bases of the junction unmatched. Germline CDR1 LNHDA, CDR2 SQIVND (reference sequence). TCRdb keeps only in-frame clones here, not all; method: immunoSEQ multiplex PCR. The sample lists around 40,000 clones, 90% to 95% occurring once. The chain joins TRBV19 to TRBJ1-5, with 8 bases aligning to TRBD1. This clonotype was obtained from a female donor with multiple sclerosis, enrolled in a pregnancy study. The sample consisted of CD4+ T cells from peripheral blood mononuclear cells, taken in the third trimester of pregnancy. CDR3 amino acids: CASSIDRGNQPQHF. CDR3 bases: TGTGCCAGTAGTATTGACAGGGGTAATCAGCCCCAGCATTTT.